The present entry profiles one TCR beta chain with its context. Its antigen is unidentified. These data originate in a study of T cells after yellow fever vaccination. From the 5' RACE reads, TCRdb called clonotypes with MiXCR, one entry per CDR3 protein. This sample yields roughly 500,000 distinct CDR3 sequences, of which over 15% are seen a single time; 13% to 15% belongs to the top ten. Study-wide findings and caveats: It was a weaker secondary response, yet one that peaked faster, at day 5 versus 15. Most clones from primary vaccination were detected again post-booster (roughly 95% CD4, 88% CD8).

The CDR3 contains 16 residues. CDR1 is SQVTM and CDR2 is ANQGSEA in the germline V gene. Trimming removed 3 bases from V and 6 bases from J; junction bases left unmatched: 10. The receptor was derived from a man aged 30-40 years who received the YFV17D yellow fever vaccine. Material: PBMCs, obtained 15 days after the yellow fever booster vaccination. The rearrangement links TRBV29-1 to TRBJ2-3; 12 bases match TRBD2. CDR3 region: CSVDTRLAGVTDTQYF. The DNA for the CDR3 is TGCAGCGTTGATACTCGACTAGCGGGAGTAACGGATACGCAGTATTTT.